This T cell receptor (beta chain) was profiled in a study of T cell responses to AZD1222 COVID-19 vaccine. Study-wide points: All repertoire sampling was performed exclusively after the peak T cell response. Epitopes outside B.1.351 and B.1.1.7 mutated regions reportedly drew nearly half of spike TCRs. Clonal diversity may have been underestimated, and the donors were mostly white British, with more females than males. It was only a handful of AZD1222 recipients who were seropositive at baseline.

Only in-frame clones appear in the TCRdb table, and some are missing; sequencing was by immunoSEQ multiplex PCR. The table includes about 200,000 clones, roughly 91% detected once. Per the germline V gene, CDR1 is SGHVS and CDR2 is FNYEAQ. This CDR3 has 15 residues. Unmatched junction bases numbered 4, after V lost 1 base and J lost 3 bases. A single count supports this clone. Antigen: not known. This specimen was peripheral blood, taken on day 0 of MenACWY control vaccination. V gene TRBV7-6 combines with J gene TRBJ2-7; 9 nucleotides line up with TRBD2. This TCR was sampled from an adult in good health. The CDR3 nucleotides read TGTGCCAGCAGCTTAGGGTGGACTAGCGACTACGAGCAGTACTTC. It codes for CASSLGWTSDYEQYF.